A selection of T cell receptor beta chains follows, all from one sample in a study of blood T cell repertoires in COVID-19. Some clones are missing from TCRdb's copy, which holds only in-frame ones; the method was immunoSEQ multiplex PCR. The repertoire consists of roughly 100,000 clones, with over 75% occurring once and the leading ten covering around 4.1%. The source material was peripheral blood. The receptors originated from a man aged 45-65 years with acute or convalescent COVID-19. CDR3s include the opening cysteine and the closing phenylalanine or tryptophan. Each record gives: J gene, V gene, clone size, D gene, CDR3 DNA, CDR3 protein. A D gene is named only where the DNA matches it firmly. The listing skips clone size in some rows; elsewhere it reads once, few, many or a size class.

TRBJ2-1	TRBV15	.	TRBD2	TGTGCCACCAGCAGAATCAGACTAGCTCACCCCACACCTACAAGCTACAATGAGCAGTTCTTC	CATSRIRLAHPTPTSYNEQFF
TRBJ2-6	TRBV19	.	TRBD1	TGTGCCAGTACTACGACAGGGTCTGGGGCCAACGTCCTGACTTTC	CASTTTGSGANVLTF
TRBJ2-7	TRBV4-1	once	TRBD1	TGCGCCAGCAGCCAAGATCGTGGGACAGGGTCCTACGAGCAGTACTTC	CASSQDRGTGSYEQYF
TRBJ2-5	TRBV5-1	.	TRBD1	TGCGCCAGCAGCCCCTCGGACAGGGAAGAGACCCAGTACTTC	CASSPSDREETQYF
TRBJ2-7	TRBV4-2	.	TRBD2	TGTGCCAGCAGCCCGTCTAGCGGGGGAGGAGAGCAGTACTTC	CASSPSSGGGEQYF
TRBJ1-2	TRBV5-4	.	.	TGTGCCAGCAGCCTTGACAGCGCTAACTATGGCTACACCTTC	CASSLDSANYGYTF
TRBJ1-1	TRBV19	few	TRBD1	TGTGCCAGTAGTCCATCGACAGGGGCCGGCACTGAAGCTTTCTTT	CASSPSTGAGTEAFF
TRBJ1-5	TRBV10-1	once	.	TGCGCCAGCAGTGAGTCTAGTCAGCCCCAGCATTTT	CASSESSQPQHF
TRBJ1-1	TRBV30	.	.	TGTGCCTGGAGTTACGGGGATGGTGGAGACACTGAAGCTTTCTTT	CAWSYGDGGDTEAFF
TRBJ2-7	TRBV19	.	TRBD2	TGTGCCAGTAGTATTGCTTCGGCGGGAGGGAGTCCCTACGAGCAGTACTTC	CASSIASAGGSPYEQYF
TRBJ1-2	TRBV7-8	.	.	TGTGCCAGCAGCGAAACAGGGTATGTGGAGATAACCACCTTC	CASSETGYVEITTF
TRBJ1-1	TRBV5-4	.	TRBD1	TGTGCCAGCAGCCCGGACAGGCAGCGACCCATAGATACTTTCTTT	CASSPDRQRPIDTFF
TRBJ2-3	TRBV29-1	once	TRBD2	TGCAGCGTTAATTTGTATGGCGGGAGGGCAACAGATACGCAGTATTTT	CSVNLYGGRATDTQYF
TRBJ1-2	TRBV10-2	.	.	TGCGCCAGCAGTGAGTCGGACAAGAACTATGGCTACACCTTC	CASSESDKNYGYTF
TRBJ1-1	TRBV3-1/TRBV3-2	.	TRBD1	TGTGCCAGCAGCCAAGATTTTTGGGGGCAGGGGGCTGGCACTGAAGCTTTCTTT	CASSQDFWGQGAGTEAFF
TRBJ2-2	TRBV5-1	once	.	TGCGCCAGCAGCTTGGGAAGGGGCGCGAACACCGGGGAGCTGTTTTTT	CASSLGRGANTGELFF
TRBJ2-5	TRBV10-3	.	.	TGTGCCATCAGGGGCAGTGGGGAGACCCAGTACTTC	CAIRGSGETQYF
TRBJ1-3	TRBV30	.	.	TGTGCCTGGAGTGTATCGGTATTCGGAAACACCATATATTTT	CAWSVSVFGNTIYF
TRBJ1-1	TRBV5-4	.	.	TGTGCCAGCAGCTTGGCGCGGGCGAACACTGAAGCTTTCTTT	CASSLARANTEAFF
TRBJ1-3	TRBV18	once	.	TGTGCCAGCTCACCACCCGGGGCTGGAAACACCATATATTTT	CASSPPGAGNTIYF
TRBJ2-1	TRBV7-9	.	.	TGTGCCAGCAGCTTAGGCGGGGGCGTCTACAATGAGCAGTTCTTC	CASSLGGGVYNEQFF
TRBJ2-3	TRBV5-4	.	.	TGTGCCAGCAGCGCCTTGGAGGCAGATACGCAGTATTTT	CASSALEADTQYF
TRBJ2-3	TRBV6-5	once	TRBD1	TGTGCCAGCAGTTCCGACAGGGGAAATACGCAGTATTTT	CASSSDRGNTQYF
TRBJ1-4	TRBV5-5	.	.	TGTGCCAGCACCCTAGGTGGGAGGGATAATGAAAAACTGTTTTTT	CASTLGGRDNEKLFF
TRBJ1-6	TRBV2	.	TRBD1	TGTGCCAGCAGTCTCGACAGGGGCAATTCACCCCTCCACTTT	CASSLDRGNSPLHF
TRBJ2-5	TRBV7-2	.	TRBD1	TGTGCCAGCAGCTTAGGGGACAGGGCGAACTACCAAGAGACCCAGTACTTC	CASSLGDRANYQETQYF
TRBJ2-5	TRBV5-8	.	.	TGTGCCAGCAGCGGGCCAACCCAGGTCGTGGAGACCCAGTACTTC	CASSGPTQVVETQYF
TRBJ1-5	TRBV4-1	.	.	TGCGCCAGCAGATCAAGACAGTATAGCAATCAGCCCCAGCATTTT	CASRSRQYSNQPQHF
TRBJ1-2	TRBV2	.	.	TGTGCCAGCAGTGAAAGGGGAAGGGGGAGCGGATATGGCTACACCTTC	CASSERGRGSGYGYTF
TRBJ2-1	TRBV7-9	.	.	TGTGCCAGCAGCTTAGGGCAGGCTCCCAATAATGAGCAGTTCTTC	CASSLGQAPNNEQFF
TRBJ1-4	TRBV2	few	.	TGTGCCAGCAGTGAAAATAGGGGATCGAATGAAAAACTGTTTTTT	CASSENRGSNEKLFF
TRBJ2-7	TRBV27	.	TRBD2	TGTGCCAGCAGTTTATCGGCTAGCGGGAGATTTTGGATGTACGAGCAGTACTTC	CASSLSASGRFWMYEQYF
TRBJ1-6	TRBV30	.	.	TGTGCCTGGAGTGGTGACAGCTATAATTCACCCCTCCACTTT	CAWSGDSYNSPLHF
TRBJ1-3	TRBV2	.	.	TGTGCCAGCAGGATCGGACATCGGAACACCATATATTTT	CASRIGHRNTIYF
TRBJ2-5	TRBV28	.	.	TGTGCCAGCAGTTTACAACCGACAGATCTCCAAGAGACCCAGTACTTC	CASSLQPTDLQETQYF
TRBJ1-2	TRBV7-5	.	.	TGTGCCAGAAGCCGGACAGGGAATCCCACCTTC	CARSRTGNPTF
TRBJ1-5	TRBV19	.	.	TGTGCCAGTAGTGGCCCTCGTGGTCAGCCCCAGCATTTT	CASSGPRGQPQHF
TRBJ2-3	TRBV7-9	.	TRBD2	TGTGCCAGCAGCTACCTAGCGGGATTTTCGGATACGCAGTATTTT	CASSYLAGFSDTQYF
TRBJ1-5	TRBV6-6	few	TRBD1	TGTGCCAGCAGTTACGGCCGACAGGGTAATCAGCCCCAGCATTTT	CASSYGRQGNQPQHF
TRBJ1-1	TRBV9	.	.	TGTGCCAGCAGCGTAGTCATCGGGAACACTGAAGCTTTCTTT	CASSVVIGNTEAFF
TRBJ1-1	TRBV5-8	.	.	TGTGCCAGCAGGATACAGATGAACACTGAAGCTTTCTTT	CASRIQMNTEAFF
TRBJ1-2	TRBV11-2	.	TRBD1	TGTGCCAGCAGCTTAAGTTTCGACAGGGACTATGGCTACACCTTC	CASSLSFDRDYGYTF
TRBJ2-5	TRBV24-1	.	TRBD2	TGTGCCACCAGTGATTTCCCTGCTAGCGGGAGGAAAGAGACCCAGTACTTC	CATSDFPASGRKETQYF
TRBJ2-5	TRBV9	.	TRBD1	TGTGCCAGCAGCCCAGGGACAGGGGGAGGAGAGACCCAGTACTTC	CASSPGTGGGETQYF
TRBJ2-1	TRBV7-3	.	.	TGTGCCAGCAGCTTAGGGCGGGACGCCTACAATGAGCAGTTCTTC	CASSLGRDAYNEQFF
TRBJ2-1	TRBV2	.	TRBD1	TGTGCCAGCAGAAGACAGGGTACGTCTAATGAGCAGTTCTTC	CASRRQGTSNEQFF
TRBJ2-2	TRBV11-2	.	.	TGTGCCAGCACCTTGCAGGCAGGGTATTTCACCGGGGAGCTGTTTTTT	CASTLQAGYFTGELFF
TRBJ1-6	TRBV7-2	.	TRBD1	TGTGCCAGCAGCCAAACCGGGACAGTCGGCTCACCCCTCCACTTT	CASSQTGTVGSPLHF
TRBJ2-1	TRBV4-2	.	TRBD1	TGTGCCAGCAGCCAAGCGAACAGGGGGGTACAGTTCTTC	CASSQANRGVQFF
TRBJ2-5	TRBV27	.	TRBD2	TGTGCCAGCAGTTTAGGGGGAGGGGAGACCCAGTACTTC	CASSLGGGETQYF
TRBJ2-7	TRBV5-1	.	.	TGCGCCAGCAGCTTGGGAGTTCTCTACGAGCAGTACTTC	CASSLGVLYEQYF
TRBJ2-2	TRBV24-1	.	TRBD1	TGTGCCACCAGTGATTCCGGGACAGGGGACACCGGGGAGCTGTTTTTT	CATSDSGTGDTGELFF
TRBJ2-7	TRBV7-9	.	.	TGTGCCAGCAGCAACTCGGGGGAGCAGTACTTC	CASSNSGEQYF
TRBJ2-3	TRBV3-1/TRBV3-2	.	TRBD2	TGTGCCAGCAGCCAAGACGGGGGGGTAAGCACAGATACGCAGTATTTT	CASSQDGGVSTDTQYF